A single T cell receptor (beta chain) is shown here with its context. Recruitment covered roughly 24 US areas and drew participants whose ages spanned about 18 to 100 years. Original data processing: Amplification from reference gene primers served as the basis for estimated nucleated cell counts. Sequencing was performed with immunoSEQ multiplex PCR; in TCRdb, only in-frame clones are kept and a portion is missing. V and J calls and clone size are copied from that table; D and trimming were computed from the DNA. The data contain about 400,000 clones, roughly 89% of them singletons. This sample was taken from a study of blood T cell repertoires in COVID-19. Background on the study: Sites in the United States, Italy and Spain provided acute and convalescent COVID-19 samples.

This receptor was identified in a woman in her fifties or sixties who had recovered from COVID-19. Sequencing used PBMCs or T cells enriched from blood (not recorded which).

The CDR3 region has the DNA TGTGCCAGTAGTATTGGCGGGATCGGGGGTGGCTACACCTTC. Its translation is CASSIGGIGGGYTF. The chain combines TRBV19 with TRBJ1-2; D is possibly TRBD1 (5 bases). The CDR3 length is 14 residues. The V and J ends lost 3 bases and 7 bases respectively, with 15 bases between them. CDR1 is LNHDA, CDR2 SQIVND, per germline (reference sequence).